This T cell receptor beta chain was recovered during a study of regulatory T cells in long-lasting Graves disease. To make TCR beta libraries, researchers used iRepertoire HTBI primers and Arm-PCR of CDR3 regions. TCRdb re-called the multiplex PCR reads through MiXCR, storing one row per CDR3 protein. The sample contains about 440,000 distinct CDR3 sequences, less than 20% of which appear only once. The time point here: newly diagnosed GD, antithyroid drugs for less than 3 months. TCR sequences were obtained from RNA taken from PBMCs. This clonotype was seen more than once but under ten times. This CDR3 comprises 16 residues. V was pared by 4 bases and J by 4 bases, with 6 bases of the junction left unmatched. CDR1 is SGHRS, CDR2 YFSETQ, per germline. These data were also filed under a second study, of T cells in Graves' hyperthyroidism and ophthalmopathy. As reported in that work: Patients showing uncontrolled infection, other autoimmune disease, pregnancy or lactation were ineligible. A first-round RT-PCR of the TCR CDR3 used the HTBI primer set.

The source is a woman under 30 with Graves disease. The source was peripheral blood mononuclear cells (PBMCs), collected at new diagnosis, from a patient treated with antithyroid drugs. The V and J genes are TRBV5-1 and TRBJ2-3, with TRBD2 identical over 13 bases. CDR3 sequence (DNA): TGCGCCAGCAGCGGAGGACTAGCGGGGGCGGCAGATACGCAGTATTTT. Translation: CASSGGLAGAADTQYF.